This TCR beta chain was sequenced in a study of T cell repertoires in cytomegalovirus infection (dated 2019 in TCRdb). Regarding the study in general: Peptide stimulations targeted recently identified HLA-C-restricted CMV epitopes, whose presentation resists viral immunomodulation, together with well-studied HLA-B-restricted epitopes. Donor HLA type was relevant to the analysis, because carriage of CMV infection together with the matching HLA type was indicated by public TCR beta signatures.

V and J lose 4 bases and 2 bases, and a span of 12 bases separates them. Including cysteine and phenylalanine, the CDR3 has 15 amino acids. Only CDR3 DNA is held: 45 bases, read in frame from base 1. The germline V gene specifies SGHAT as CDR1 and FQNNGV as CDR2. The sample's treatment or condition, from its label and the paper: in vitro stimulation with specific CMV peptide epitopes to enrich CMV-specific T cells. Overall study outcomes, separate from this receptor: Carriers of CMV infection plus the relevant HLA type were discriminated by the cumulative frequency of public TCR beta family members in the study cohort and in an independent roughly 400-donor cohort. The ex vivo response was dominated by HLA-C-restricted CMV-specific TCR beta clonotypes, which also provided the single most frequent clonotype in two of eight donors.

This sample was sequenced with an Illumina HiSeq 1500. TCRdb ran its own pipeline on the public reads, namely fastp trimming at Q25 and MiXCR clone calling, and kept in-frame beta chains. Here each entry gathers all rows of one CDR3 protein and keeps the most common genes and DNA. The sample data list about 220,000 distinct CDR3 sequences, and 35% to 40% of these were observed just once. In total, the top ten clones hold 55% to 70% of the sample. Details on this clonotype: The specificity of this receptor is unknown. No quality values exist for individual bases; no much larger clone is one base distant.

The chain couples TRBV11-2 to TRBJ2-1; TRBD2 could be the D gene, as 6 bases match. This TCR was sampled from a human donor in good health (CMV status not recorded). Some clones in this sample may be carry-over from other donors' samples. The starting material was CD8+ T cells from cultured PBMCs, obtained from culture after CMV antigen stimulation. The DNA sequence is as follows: TGTGCCAGCAGCTCCCACGGGGGACCCTACAATGAGCAGTTCTTC. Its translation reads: CASSSHGGPYNEQFF.